A selection of T cell receptor beta chains follows, all from one sample in a study of T cell repertoires and HLA-DP antigens. Data came from immunoSEQ multiplex PCR; TCRdb stores just in-frame clones and leaves some out. The data contain 75,000 to 90,000 clones, around nine tenths of them singletons. The antigens for these receptors are not known. The sequencing input was CD4+ T cells from PBMCs. These receptors all come from a man in his fifties in good health and CMV-seronegative. Each CDR3 is given with its conserved first and last residue. D genes are given only for firm matches. Size is omitted from some rows. Given values are once, few, many or a class for expanded clones.

CDR3: CASSLGMDNSPLHF; DNA: TGTGCCAGCAGCTTGGGTATGGATAATTCACCCCTCCACTTT; size: few; J: TRBJ1-6; D: NA; V: TRBV7-9
CDR3: CASSETGTSVGEQYF; DNA: TGTGCCAGCAGCGAAACCGGGACTAGCGTCGGCGAGCAGTACTTC; size: NA; J: TRBJ2-7; D: TRBD2; V: TRBV7-8
CDR3: CASSSSASLNTEAFF; DNA: TGTGCCAGCAGTTCCTCTGCTTCTCTGAACACTGAAGCTTTCTTT; size: NA; J: TRBJ1-1; D: NA; V: TRBV28
CDR3: CASSSRRGALEKIETQYF; DNA: TGTGCCAGCAGCTCAAGACGGGGGGCCTTAGAAAAAATAGAGACCCAGTACTTC; size: NA; J: TRBJ2-5; D: NA; V: TRBV9
CDR3: CASSSYGNTIYF; DNA: TGTGCCAGCTCATCCTATGGAAACACCATATATTTT; size: NA; J: TRBJ1-3; D: NA; V: TRBV18
CDR3: CASSVSQQTPLHF; DNA: TGTGCCAGCAGTGTTTCACAGCAGACACCCCTCCACTTT; size: few; J: TRBJ1-6; D: NA; V: TRBV6-4
CDR3: CASSFGAGGQETQYF; DNA: TGCGCCAGCAGCTTCGGTGCGGGGGGACAAGAGACCCAGTACTTC; size: NA; J: TRBJ2-5; D: TRBD2; V: TRBV5-1
CDR3: CASSFRDMLYF; DNA: TGTGCCAGCAGCTTTAGGGACATGTTGTACTTC; size: once; J: TRBJ2-5; D: NA; V: TRBV5-5
CDR3: CASSPPRGLAGAHEQFF; DNA: TGTGCCAGCAGCCCCCCCCGGGGACTAGCGGGAGCCCATGAGCAGTTCTTC; size: NA; J: TRBJ2-1; D: TRBD2; V: TRBV13
CDR3: CRCPGTGENGELFF; DNA: TGCAGGTGCCCCGGGACAGGGGAAAACGGGGAGCTGTTTTTT; size: NA; J: TRBJ2-2; D: TRBD1; V: TRBV29-1
CDR3: CASSARQRETQYF; DNA: TGTGCCAGCTCAGCGAGACAGAGGGAGACCCAGTACTTC; size: NA; J: TRBJ2-5; D: NA; V: TRBV18
CDR3: CASTSSGQGWEKLFF; DNA: TGCGCCAGCACCAGTTCGGGACAGGGTTGGGAAAAACTGTTTTTT; size: once; J: TRBJ1-4; D: TRBD1; V: TRBV10-2
CDR3: CAWKQLYNSPLHF; DNA: TGTGCCTGGAAACAGCTGTATAATTCACCCCTCCACTTT; size: NA; J: TRBJ1-6; D: NA; V: TRBV30
CDR3: CASSQDQGQFPYEQYF; DNA: TGCGCCAGCAGCCAAGACCAGGGACAGTTCCCCTACGAGCAGTACTTC; size: NA; J: TRBJ2-7; D: TRBD1; V: TRBV4-1
CDR3: CASSERTSGGMADTQYF; DNA: TGCGCCAGCAGCGAACGGACTAGCGGGGGGATGGCAGATACGCAGTATTTT; size: NA; J: TRBJ2-3; D: TRBD2; V: TRBV4-1
CDR3: CASSGGQMNTEAFF; DNA: TGCGCCAGCAGCGGAGGACAGATGAACACTGAAGCTTTCTTT; size: NA; J: TRBJ1-1; D: NA; V: TRBV5-1
CDR3: CASSTIVDEQFF; DNA: TGTGCCAGCAGCACAATAGTGGACGAGCAGTTCTTC; size: NA; J: TRBJ2-1; D: NA; V: TRBV7-2
CDR3: CASSLDNTPTF; DNA: TGTGCCAGCAGCTTGGACAACACCCCTACCTTC; size: few; J: TRBJ1-2; D: NA; V: TRBV7-2
CDR3: CASSIGQVYEQYF; DNA: TGTGCCAGTAGTATCGGGCAGGTCTACGAGCAGTACTTC; size: NA; J: TRBJ2-7; D: NA; V: TRBV19
CDR3: CASSLSRQETQYF; DNA: TGTGCCAGCAGCTTATCTAGGCAAGAGACCCAGTACTTC; size: NA; J: TRBJ2-5; D: NA; V: TRBV7-6
CDR3: CASSLGGRRTQGYTF; DNA: TGTGCCAGCAGCTTAGGGGGACGGCGGACCCAGGGCTACACCTTC; size: NA; J: TRBJ1-2; D: NA; V: TRBV7-2
CDR3: CASSPHGASEQFF; DNA: TGTGCCAGCAGTCCCCATGGGGCCAGTGAGCAGTTCTTC; size: few; J: TRBJ2-1; D: NA; V: TRBV6-5
CDR3: CASGGPNPWETQYF; DNA: TGTGCCAGCGGCGGACCAAACCCTTGGGAGACCCAGTACTTC; size: NA; J: TRBJ2-5; D: NA; V: TRBV9
CDR3: CASSSSGTGSRGYTF; DNA: TGTGCCAGCAGTTCGTCCGGGACAGGGAGTCGAGGCTACACCTTC; size: NA; J: TRBJ1-2; D: TRBD1; V: TRBV27
CDR3: CASSLARREAFF; DNA: TGTGCCAGCAGCTTAGCGCGACGAGAAGCTTTCTTT; size: NA; J: TRBJ1-1; D: NA; V: TRBV7-2
CDR3: CASSESGWGEQFF; DNA: TGTGCCAGCAGTGAGTCGGGTTGGGGAGAGCAGTTCTTC; size: few; J: TRBJ2-1; D: NA; V: TRBV6-4
CDR3: CASSSDRAGQPQHF; DNA: TGTGCCAGCAGCTCCGACAGGGCGGGTCAGCCCCAGCATTTT; size: NA; J: TRBJ1-5; D: TRBD1; V: TRBV7-2
CDR3: CASSNTGVTYEQYF; DNA: TGTGCCAGCAGTAACACAGGGGTCACCTACGAGCAGTACTTC; size: NA; J: TRBJ2-7; D: TRBD1; V: TRBV6-6
CDR3: CAWSVRGDEAFF; DNA: TGTGCCTGGAGTGTCCGGGGAGATGAAGCTTTCTTT; size: NA; J: TRBJ1-1; D: NA; V: TRBV30
CDR3: CASRERGASAGDTQYF; DNA: TGTGCCAGTCGTGAGCGGGGCGCCTCGGCGGGAGATACGCAGTATTTT; size: NA; J: TRBJ2-3; D: TRBD2; V: TRBV19
CDR3: CASSLGAQETQYF; DNA: TGTGCCAGCAGTTTGGGGGCCCAAGAGACCCAGTACTTC; size: once; J: TRBJ2-5; D: NA; V: TRBV27